These 5 T cell receptor beta chains were sequenced from one sample in a study of human T cells and chemical hapten exposure. Regarding time point: pre-sensitization, week 0. As for treatment: therapeutic diphenylcyclopropenone sensitization with weekly scalp DPC. One entry per CDR3 protein results from TCRdb running MiXCR on the RACE reads. Among 200,000 to 300,000 distinct CDR3 sequences, 8.6% were seen once, and the ten largest hold about 2.1%. The starting material was whole blood, obtained in connection with sensitization to the hapten diphenylcyclopropenone (DPC). The receptors here all came from a woman aged 35 to 49 with alopecia areata. Some clones in this sample may be carry-over from other donors' samples.

This chain uses TRBV7-8 with TRBJ1-4, with 10 bases that match TRBD1. The ends lost 5 bases at V and 8 bases at J; junction bases unmatched: 11. Germline CDR1 reads SGHVS; CDR2 reads FQNEAQ. This CDR3 is 16 amino acids long. CDR3 sequence (DNA): TGTGCCAGCAGCCCCTCCCACGGGACAGGGGTAGAAAAACTGTTTTTT. It codes for CASSPSHGTGVEKLFF.

J is TRBJ2-3 and V is TRBV27; 12 bases line up with TRBD2. Trimming at V came to 5 bases and at J to 4 bases, leaving 19 bases not matched to a gene. The CDR3 runs 20 residues. Germline V gene sequence: CDR1 MNHEY, CDR2 SMNVEV (reference sequence). The CDR3 loop is CASSPMWASGRATFADTQYF. Here the CDR3 DNA reads TGTGCCAGCAGTCCAATGTGGGCTAGCGGGAGGGCCACGTTTGCAGATACGCAGTATTTT.

The J gene is TRBJ2-7, the V gene TRBV13, with D tentatively TRBD2 (6 bases). Germline V CDR1 and CDR2: PRHDT, FYEKMQ (reference sequence). The germline V and J ends were trimmed by 5 bases and 1 base, with 15 bases remaining between them. CDR3 size: 15 residues. The CDR3 region is CASSPPPSVSYEQYF. The CDR3, as DNA: TGTGCCAGCAGCCCCCCCCCTAGCGTTTCCTACGAGCAGTACTTC.

This clonotype was seen more than once but under ten times. The chain joins TRBV5-1 to TRBJ2-2; D unclear. V was trimmed by 1 base and J by 0 bases, leaving 10 bases between them. The germline V gene encodes CDR1 SGHRS and CDR2 YFSETQ. CDR3 length: 16 residues. The CDR3 spells CASSLFTSPNTGELFF. CDR3 nucleotides: TGCGCCAGCAGCTTGTTTACCAGCCCGAACACCGGGGAGCTGTTTTTT.

This CDR3 reads CASSLVLSGFQPQHF. CDR3 in DNA: TGTGCCAGCAGCTTAGTTCTTTCGGGGTTTCAGCCCCAGCATTTT. The chain couples TRBV7-2 to TRBJ1-5; D ambiguous. The CDR3 runs to 15 residues. The V gene's germline CDR1 is SGHTA and CDR2 FQGNSA. V lost 1 base to trimming and J lost 6 bases, with 13 bases between them.